The TCR beta chain described here comes from a study of cytomegalovirus exposure and HLA in healthy donors. Study results and caveats: TCR beta V segments were, for the most part, productive about 87% or about 30% of the time in an earlier analysis.

CDR3 size: 11 residues. The V end was cut by 6 bases, the J end by 8 bases, with 10 bases between. The germline CDR1 and CDR2 sequences are MDHEN and SYDVKM. Concerning this clone itself: The antigen is undetermined.

PCR amplification relied on 60 Vbeta primers (plus 13 Jbeta primers). Repertoires were generated with immunoSEQ multiplex PCR, while TCRdb's copy carries only in-frame clones and drops some. There are roughly 150,000 clones in the sample; 68% occur only once, and roughly 4.7% lies in the top ten. The sequence was obtained from a man between 60 and 75 years old in good health and CMV-seronegative. This chain links TRBV28 with TRBJ1-2; no definite D call. Sequencing was performed on PBMCs. The CDR3: CASRRDRGYTF. The CDR3 DNA is TGTGCCAGCAGGAGGGATCGGGGCTACACCTTC.